One sample yielded the 25 T cell receptor beta chains listed below, sequenced in a study of blood T cell repertoires in COVID-19. TCRdb's copy holds only in-frame clones and misses some; the assay was immunoSEQ multiplex PCR. The top ten clones hold about 2.3% of a sample with about 300,000 clones, approximately 81% of them seen once. Sequences were obtained from PBMCs or T cells enriched from blood (not recorded which). The receptors derive from a woman between 45 and 60 years old who had recovered from COVID-19.

The chain employs TRBV19 and TRBJ1-1; 8 bases are a match to TRBD1. V shed 5 bases, J shed 1 base, and the junction held 9 bases outside the gene matches. Germline values: CDR1 LNHDA, CDR2 SQIVND (reference sequence). The CDR3 contains 16 residues. The CDR3 DNA reads as TGTGCCAGTAGTCTCCCGACAGGGGCCCAGAACACTGAAGCTTTCTTT. Translation: CASSLPTGAQNTEAFF.

This chain connects TRBV30 to TRBJ2-1; 8 bases line up with TRBD1. Per germline, CDR1 GTSNPN and CDR2 SVGIG (reference sequence). This CDR3 region has 14 residues. V lost 5 bases, J lost 4 bases, and 7 bases stayed unmatched. The CDR3 loop is CAWRRDRMYNEQFF. The CDR3 bases are TGTGCCTGGCGCCGGGACAGGATGTACAATGAGCAGTTCTTC.

The chain combines TRBV19 with TRBJ2-7, with a weak D call TRBD2 (6 bases). V lost 3 bases, J lost 7 bases, and 16 bases lay in between. In germline, CDR1 is LNHDA, CDR2 SQIVND (reference sequence). The length of the CDR3 is 14 residues. The chain's CDR3 is CASSITLLGGEQYF. In DNA, the CDR3 is TGTGCCAGTAGTATTACTCTCCTTGGAGGGGAGCAGTACTTC.

The V gene is TRBV27, the J gene TRBJ2-2; D perhaps matches TRBD2 (6 bases). V dropped 0 bases and J dropped 5 bases, with 16 bases sitting between them. The CDR3 is 17 amino acids. Per germline, CDR1 MNHEY and CDR2 SMNVEV (reference sequence). In nucleotides, the CDR3 is TGTGCCAGCAGTTTATCTACCGGGCCCGGAGGGACCGGGGAGCTGTTTTTT. Translation gives CASSLSTGPGGTGELFF.

This chain joins TRBV5-1 and TRBJ2-5; TRBD2 might be the D (6 bases). Germline CDR1 reads SGHRS; CDR2 reads YFSETQ. Between the trimmed V and J ends, which lost 7 bases and 1 base, there was a span of 14 bases. The CDR3 is made up of 14 amino acids. The CDR3 nucleotides are TGCGCCAGCTGCTGGGGAGGACTCCAAGAGACCCAGTACTTC. As protein: CASCWGGLQETQYF.

This clone was seen only once. The chain links TRBV29-1 to TRBJ2-1, with 7 positions matching TRBD2. The CDR3 totals 12 residues. CDR1 SQVTM and CDR2 ANQGSEA come from the germline V gene. The J segment lost 7 bases and the V segment lost 5 bases, leaving 5 bases of the junction unmatched. The CDR3 DNA follows: TGCAGCGTTAGGATGCGGGGGAATGAGCAGTTCTTC. This encodes CSVRMRGNEQFF.

V is TRBV10-2 and J is TRBJ2-1; 7 bases map to TRBD1. The V and J ends lost 7 bases and 0 bases, in that order; junction bases with no gene match: 6. Germline V gives CDR1 WSHSY, CDR2 SAAADI. The CDR3 is made up of 15 amino acids. The CDR3, as DNA: TGCGCCAGCACTCCGACAGGGAGCTCCTACAATGAGCAGTTCTTC. It specifies CASTPTGSSYNEQFF.

This sequence joins TRBV6-2 or TRBV6-3 and TRBJ2-7; 8 positions match TRBD2. Per germline, CDR1 MNHEY and CDR2 SVGEGT. This CDR3 is 14 amino acids long. V was pared by 6 bases and J by 5 bases, with 9 bases of the junction left unmatched. CDR3 sequence reads: CASSPGGARDEQYF. The CDR3 coding sequence is TGTGCCAGCAGCCCCGGGGGGGCACGGGACGAGCAGTACTTC.

The genes are TRBV5-1 and TRBJ2-7, with D possibly matching TRBD2 (5 bases). Germline CDR1 reads SGHRS; CDR2 reads YFSETQ. There are 13 residues in the CDR3. Trimming removed 6 bases at V and 4 bases at J, with 14 bases between. Here the CDR3 DNA reads TGCGCCAGCAAGAAACCCGAGGGTTACGAGCAGTACTTC. This gives the protein CASKKPEGYEQYF.

This clone has only one observation. This sequence joins TRBV7-3 and TRBJ2-1; 8 bases match TRBD1. With 5 bases clipped from V and 8 bases from J, the junction kept 8 bases outside the gene matches. The CDR3 contains 14 residues. Looked up from germline, CDR1 is SGHTA and CDR2 is FQGTGA. The CDR3 reads CASSINRGSDEQFF. CDR3 nucleotide sequence: TGTGCCAGCAGCATAAACAGGGGGAGCGATGAGCAGTTCTTC.

This chain connects TRBV27 to TRBJ2-7, with 13 nucleotides matching TRBD2. V was pared by 0 bases and J by 3 bases, with 11 bases of the junction left unmatched. Germline V gene sequence: CDR1 MNHEY, CDR2 SMNVEV (reference sequence). This CDR3 contains 19 residues. CDR3 amino acids: CASSLSPRLAGGSYYEQYF. CDR3 nucleotides: TGTGCCAGCAGTTTATCCCCGAGACTAGCGGGGGGCTCCTACTACGAGCAGTACTTC.

This chain connects TRBV18 to TRBJ1-1; D gene unclear. Trimming stripped 3 bases from V and 3 bases from J, with 11 bases between. The CDR3 runs 14 residues. Germline CDR1 and CDR2: KGHSH and LQKENI. The CDR3 loop is CASSPLIRDTEAFF. The CDR3 DNA sequence: TGTGCCAGCTCACCTCTTATTCGTGACACTGAAGCTTTCTTT.

The chain is built from TRBV6-1 and TRBJ2-5, with D possibly TRBD2 on 6 matching bases. The germline CDR1 and CDR2 sequences are MNHNS and SASEGT. The V end lost 2 bases, the J end lost 4 bases, and 17 bases lay between the germline ends. This CDR3 is built from 16 residues. The CDR3 loop reads CASSELIGQGGETQYF. In nucleotides, the CDR3 is TGTGCCAGCAGTGAACTAATCGGGCAGGGAGGAGAGACCCAGTACTTC.

A few counts support this clone. The chain employs TRBV2 and TRBJ2-2; the match to TRBD1 covers 7 bases. After removal of 7 bases from V and 0 bases from J, the junction contained 8 bases not matched to a gene. Germline CDR1 SNHLY, CDR2 FYNNEI. The CDR3 is 16 residues long. Here the CDR3 reads CASTLGTVTNTGELFF. The CDR3 nucleotides are TGTGCCAGCACCCTCGGGACAGTGACGAACACCGGGGAGCTGTTTTTT.

This clone was seen just once. V gene TRBV5-4 combines with J gene TRBJ1-1, with 9 nucleotides matching TRBD1. CDR3 length equals 14 residues. J was trimmed by 6 bases and V by 0 bases; bases with no gene match: 3. Germline V CDR1 and CDR2: SGHNT, YYREEE (reference sequence). CDR3 DNA: TGTGCCAGCAGCTTGGGACAGGGGGTCTCTGAAGCTTTCTTT. This sequence encodes CASSLGQGVSEAFF.

This rearrangement joins TRBV7-2 to TRBJ2-7; D perhaps matches TRBD1 (5 bases). The CDR3 consists of 14 residues. Trimming shortened V by 4 bases and J by 4 bases, and 14 bases separated the two germline ends. CDR1 is SGHTA and CDR2 is FQGNSA in the germline V gene. CDR3 amino acids: CASSSPRQPYEQYF. The CDR3 DNA follows: TGTGCCAGCAGCTCCCCGAGACAGCCGTACGAGCAGTACTTC.

The sample holds a few counts of this clone. The chain links TRBV12-3 or TRBV12-4 to TRBJ1-2, with a tentative D call TRBD1 (5 bases). The CDR3 is 13 residues long. V was trimmed by 1 base and J by 4 bases, leaving 7 bases between them. The CDR3 sequence: CASSLVGAYGYTF. CDR3 DNA: TGTGCCAGCAGTTTAGTAGGGGCCTATGGCTACACCTTC.

This sequence joins TRBV2 and TRBJ1-6, with D possibly TRBD1 on 6 matching bases. Germline lookup yields CDR1 SNHLY and CDR2 FYNNEI. V was shortened by 8 bases and J by 9 bases, with 14 bases between the two germline ends. The CDR3 is 13 residues long. The CDR3 DNA sequence: TGTGCCAGCCTCTTACAGGGTCGTTCACCCCTCCACTTT. As protein: CASLLQGRSPLHF.

The genes are TRBV4-2 and TRBJ2-1, with TRBD2 matching 13 bases. V dropped 4 bases and J dropped 4; count of bases not matched to a gene: 19. Per the germline V gene, CDR1 is LGHNA and CDR2 is YNFKEQ. CDR3 size: 21 residues. CDR3 nucleotide sequence: TGTGCCAGCAGCCCAAGACGCCGACTAGCGGGGGGTCTTCAACCATACAATGAGCAGTTCTTC. Translated, it gives CASSPRRRLAGGLQPYNEQFF.

The V and J genes are TRBV15 and TRBJ1-6, with D hard to call. In germline, CDR1 is LNHNV, CDR2 YYDKDF (reference sequence). V shed 0 bases and J shed 5 bases, with 11 bases lying between them. The CDR3 is 16 residues long. The CDR3, as DNA: TGTGCCACCAGCAGAGATCGGGGAAGGAATAATTCACCCCTCCACTTT. It specifies CATSRDRGRNNSPLHF.

The rearrangement links TRBV6-4 to TRBJ1-5; tentative D call: TRBD1 (6 bases). V lost 4 bases to trimming and J lost 7 bases, with 11 bases between them. The CDR3 covers 13 residues. Looked up from germline, CDR1 is MRHNA and CDR2 is SNTAGT. CDR3 coding DNA: TGTGCCAGCAGTGTCCACAGGGACCAGCCCCAGCATTTT. Encoded protein: CASSVHRDQPQHF.

This sequence joins TRBV27 and TRBJ2-2; 9 nucleotides align to TRBD2. J gave up 1 base and V 2 bases, and 11 bases lay outside the gene matches. Germline V gives CDR1 MNHEY, CDR2 SMNVEV (reference sequence). The CDR3 runs 19 residues. The CDR3 DNA follows: TGTGCCAGCAGTTTAACCGTAGCGGGGGTTGCCAGGAACACCGGGGAGCTGTTTTTT. Translated: CASSLTVAGVARNTGELFF.

This clone was counted once. This sample includes further DNA sequences coding for the same CDR3. This chain uses TRBV6-5 with TRBJ1-2; weak D call: TRBD1 (6 bases). This CDR3 is built from 13 residues. The V gene lost 3 bases and the J gene lost 5 bases, with 10 bases spanning the gap. Germline CDR1 is MNHEY and CDR2 is SVGAGI. The chain's CDR3 is CASSYDRRYGYTF. In DNA form, the CDR3 reads TGTGCCAGCAGTTATGACAGGCGGTATGGCTACACCTTC.

The rearrangement uses TRBV19 and TRBJ1-1; TRBD1 matches 8 bases. V shed 7 bases and J 4 bases; nucleotides not matched to a gene: 8. The CDR3 loop spans 14 amino acids. Germline values: CDR1 LNHDA, CDR2 SQIVND (reference sequence). The DNA for the CDR3 is TGTGCCAGTACCCCGACAGGGGTGGGCACTGAAGCTTTCTTT. Translated, it gives CASTPTGVGTEAFF.

The chain is built from TRBV2 and TRBJ2-4; possibly TRBD2 for D (6 bases). The CDR3 extends over 12 amino acids. Trimming removed 7 bases at V and 10 bases at J, with 14 bases between. CDR1 and CDR2 (germline): SNHLY, FYNNEI. CDR3 nucleotides: TGTGCCAGCAATACCATCCGGGGGATTCAGTACTTC. This translates into CASNTIRGIQYF.